This TCR beta chain comes out of a study of Graves' ophthalmopathy and Graves' hyperthyroidism. General study findings and limits: A model built from 13 signatures distinguished ophthalmopathy from stable hyperthyroidism with about 90% sensitivity and about 80% specificity. Blood repertoires reportedly contained most expanded thyroid clonotypes above 0.001 frequency.

Orbital computed tomography, together with clinical symptoms, serum thyroxine, TRAb and thyroid ultrasound, was used for diagnosis. Isolation of PBMCs was performed using over 8.5 ml of fresh peripheral blood. Using RNA transcripts, the TCR beta CDR3 regions were amplified. The first round was an RT-PCR with HTBI primers, and the second round was a multiplex PCR. From the multiplex PCR reads, TCRdb called clonotypes with MiXCR, one entry per CDR3 protein. The sample has under 250,000 distinct CDR3 sequences, 25% to 30% seen once. In regard to this clonotype: Its antigen is unknown.

Germline CDR1 and CDR2: SGHVS and FQNEAQ. V was pared by 5 bases and J by 6 bases, with 12 bases between. CDR3 length: 13 amino acids. The chain is built from TRBV7-8 and TRBJ2-3, with a tentative D call TRBD1 (5 bases). This TCR was sampled from a man in his fifties with Graves' ophthalmopathy. Source material: peripheral blood. The CDR3 sequence is CASSPGHADTQYF. CDR3 DNA: TGTGCCAGCAGCCCTGGACATGCGGATACGCAGTATTTT.